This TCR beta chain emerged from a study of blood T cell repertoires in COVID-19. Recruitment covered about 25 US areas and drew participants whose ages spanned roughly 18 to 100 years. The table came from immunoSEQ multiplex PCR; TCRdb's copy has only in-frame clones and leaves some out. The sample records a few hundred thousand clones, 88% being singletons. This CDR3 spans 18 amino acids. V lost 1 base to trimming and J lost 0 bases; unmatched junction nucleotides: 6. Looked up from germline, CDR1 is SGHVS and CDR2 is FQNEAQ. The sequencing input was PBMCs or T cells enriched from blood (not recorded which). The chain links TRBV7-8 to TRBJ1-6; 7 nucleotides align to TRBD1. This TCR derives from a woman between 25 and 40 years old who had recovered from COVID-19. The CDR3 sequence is CASSLEGAPNSYNSPLHF. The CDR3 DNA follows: TGTGCCAGCAGCTTAGAGGGGGCCCCGAACTCCTATAATTCACCCCTCCACTTT.